The entry below gives a single T cell receptor (beta chain) sequence along with its context. The antigen it binds to is not known. No clone much larger than this one lies a single base away; base qualities are absent. This record comes from a study of cytomegalovirus exposure and HLA in healthy donors (dated 2017 in TCRdb). About the investigation overall: The 550 to 750 repertoires of the first cohort and the 120 validation repertoires were produced on the same platform, according to a later analysis. The study was designed to test whether signatures of past pathogen exposure could be identified by cataloging public T cell receptors. Along with the roughly 710-subject first cohort, a separate validation cohort of 120 different subjects was used. High-throughput TCR immunosequencing, statistical association of individual TCRs with disease status, and machine learning were combined to predict cytomegalovirus infection status. The paper's findings and limits, for the study overall: All 120 or so repertoires were used to score co-occurrence in the validation cohort in a later analysis, because that analysis had no HLA typing for the cohort. A few of the identified cytomegalovirus-associated TCR beta chains were confirmed in vitro to be specific for cytomegalovirus antigens. In the study, approximately 150 TCR beta chains were listed as associated with cytomegalovirus. Cytomegalovirus status was reported to be diagnosed by the classifier with high specificity and sensitivity in both the original and validation cohorts. Most TCR sequences were observed very rarely across donors, whereas some public TCRs were present in many individuals. The authors suggested that the approach could potentially be generalized to other disease states and immunological phenotypes. Of the cluster scores, 85% to 95% were above 0 in a later analysis, which found that TCRs clustered in the first cohort also tended to co-occur in the roughly 130 validation repertoires.

The library was produced with the immunoSEQ multiplex PCR assay. Per the original workflow: A statistical classification framework was built to diagnose cytomegalovirus status from the catalog of TCR beta chain sequences. TCRdb holds this immuneACCESS table with in-frame rearrangements only. Some clones are missing; in checked studies, unresolved V genes explain under half, and the rest has no known cause. The V and J calls and the clone size are those of that table, but D and trimming were determined from the DNA. The sample table records about 200,000 clones; roughly 88% of these occur just once. Around an eighth of the sample goes to the ten largest clones. Reading the germline V gene gives CDR1 MDHEN and CDR2 SYDVKM. The CDR3, cysteine through phenylalanine, is 14 amino acids long. Only the CDR3 part of the read is kept: 42 bases, read in frame from the first base. V sheds 8 bases and J sheds 3 bases, leaving 17 bases between their ends.

Donors formed part of the validation cohort, which comprised 95 to 150 subjects and was distinct from the first cohort of 666 subjects. The sequence was collected from a woman aged 25 to 45 in good health and CMV-seropositive. The sequencing input was PBMCs. The chain employs TRBV28 and TRBJ2-7; TRBD2 could be the D gene, as 5 bases match. The CDR3: CASGTSTDFYEQYF. The sequence in DNA is TGTGCCAGCGGAACTAGTACAGACTTCTACGAGCAGTACTTC.